Here is one T cell receptor (beta chain) with its context. What it binds is not known. A read error may account for a junction end that differs from germline. This sample is drawn from a study of cytomegalovirus exposure and HLA in healthy donors. Study results and caveats: Rarity characterized most TCR sequences, yet some public TCRs appeared in many donors. First-cohort TCR clusters tended to co-occur in the 90 to 150 validation repertoires, a later analysis found. The authors confirmed in vitro that three CMV-associated chains were specific for CMV antigens. The study labeled more than 150 TCR beta chains cytomegalovirus-associated.

Germline-derived CDR1 and CDR2 are SGDLS and YYNGEE. The CDR3 spans 13 residues. Measured with immunoSEQ multiplex PCR; TCRdb has only the in-frame clones, and not every one. The repertoire consists of fewer than 150,000 clones, with approximately 86% occurring once and the leading ten covering 7% to 9%. The chain couples TRBV9 to TRBJ2-3; TRBD2 agrees at 9 bases. This receptor was identified in a woman under 30 in good health and CMV-seropositive. The sequenced material came from PBMCs. The CDR3 protein is CASSPGGLANPLF. CDR3 DNA: TGTGCCAGCAGCCCCGGTGGACTAGCGAACCCTCTTTTT.